Sequencing of this TCR beta chain was carried out in a study of blood T cell repertoires in COVID-19. Study summary: Sources were T cells, B-cell-depleted T cells, or PBMCs; the material itself was cDNA or gDNA.

Some clones are missing from TCRdb's copy, which holds only in-frame ones; the method was immunoSEQ multiplex PCR. The sample carries approximately 170,000 clones, under 95% recorded once. The CDR3 covers 15 residues. V was clipped by 2 bases and J by 0 bases, with 8 bases between them. CDR1 is MNHEY and CDR2 is SVGAGI in the germline V gene. This clone was seen just once. Sequencing was performed on peripheral blood. V is TRBV6-5 and J is TRBJ1-3, with D possibly matching TRBD1 (5 bases). This TCR came from a man in his fifties or sixties with active or convalescent COVID-19. The CDR3 protein is CASSYGGGSGNTIYF. DNA for the CDR3: TGTGCCAGCAGTTACGGGGGGGGCTCTGGAAACACCATATATTTT.